The 22 T cell receptor beta chains below all came from one sample that was sequenced in a study of OX40 agonist ivuxolimab in advanced cancers. This table comes from immunoSEQ multiplex PCR, and its TCRdb copy is limited to in-frame clones, with some not included. The table shows some 47,000 clones, with approximately 80% occurring only once. The source was CD4+ or CD8+ T cells sorted from blood, collected in a trial of the OX40 agonist ivuxolimab. The receptors come from an adult with an advanced solid tumor such as melanoma, head and neck, liver or kidney cancer.

This chain links TRBV7-9 with TRBJ2-5; possibly TRBD1 for D (5 bases). The ends were cut back, 5 bases at V and 2 bases at J, with 12 bases in the middle. Germline assignment: CDR1 SEHNR and CDR2 FQNEAQ (reference sequence). CDR3 length equals 14 residues. The CDR3 sequence: CASSPRQIQETQYF. CDR3 DNA sequence: TGTGCCAGCAGCCCCCGACAGATACAAGAGACCCAGTACTTC.

The chain joins TRBV9 to TRBJ2-7; D is perhaps TRBD1 (6 bases). Looked up from germline, CDR1 is SGDLS and CDR2 is YYNGEE. Trimming stripped 2 bases from V and 5 bases from J, with 14 bases between. The CDR3 is made up of 14 amino acids. In DNA, the CDR3 is TGTGCCAGCAGCGTTGGCAGGGGAAGTGACGAGCAGTACTTC. Encoded protein: CASSVGRGSDEQYF.

As concerns this clone: The same CDR3 arises from other DNA sequences in this sample as well. The CDR3 spells CASSSGTGSYEQYF. For the CDR3, the DNA is TGTGCCAGCAGTTCCGGGACAGGGTCCTACGAGCAGTACTTC. The V gene is TRBV6-1, the J gene TRBJ2-7; 9 bases are shared with TRBD1. The CDR3 runs to 14 residues. V trimming: 5 bases; J trimming: 1 base; junction bases outside the gene matches: 3. Looked up from germline, CDR1 is MNHNS and CDR2 is SASEGT.

The chain is built from TRBV7-9 and TRBJ1-2; D remains ambiguous. Trimming took off 0 bases at V and 8 bases at J, with 10 bases between the two ends. The CDR3 has 13 amino acids. Germline V gene sequence: CDR1 SEHNR, CDR2 FQNEAQ (reference sequence). The chain's CDR3 is CASSLAFVGGYTF. The DNA of the CDR3 is TGTGCCAGCAGCTTAGCGTTTGTTGGGGGCTACACCTTC.

The chain is built from TRBV10-1 and TRBJ2-1; tentatively, D is TRBD1 (6 bases). Germline-derived CDR1 and CDR2 are WNHNN and SYGVQD (reference sequence). The CDR3 covers 16 residues. V was shortened by 3 bases and J by 5 bases, with 17 bases between the two germline ends. The CDR3 spells CASSDEGRGGHNEQFF. The CDR3 DNA sequence: TGCGCCAGCAGTGATGAGGGCAGGGGTGGCCACAATGAGCAGTTCTTC.

The CDR3 DNA sequence: TGCGCCAGCAGCCTTGGGAGCGGGAGCCAAGAGACCCAGTACTTC. Protein sequence: CASSLGSGSQETQYF. This sequence joins TRBV5-1 and TRBJ2-5; 8 nucleotides agree with TRBD2. The germline V gene has CDR1 SGHRS and CDR2 YFSETQ. After removal of 4 bases from V and 1 base from J, the junction contained 6 bases not matched to a gene. The CDR3 has 15 residues.

This chain's CDR3 is CAWRAGVFTGELFF. The DNA for the CDR3 is TGTGCCTGGAGGGCGGGAGTATTCACCGGGGAGCTGTTTTTT. The rearrangement uses TRBV30 and TRBJ2-2; 7 nucleotides agree with TRBD2. Trimming removed 3 bases from V and 4 bases from J; junction bases left unmatched: 5. Germline CDR1 and CDR2: GTSNPN and SVGIG (reference sequence). The CDR3 covers 14 residues.

This chain connects TRBV9 to TRBJ2-5; 9 bases fit TRBD2. The J call is in doubt because the DNA end fits TRBJ2-7 better. The CDR3 spans 16 residues. The germline V gene has CDR1 SGDLS and CDR2 YYNGEE. The chain's CDR3 is CASSVESAGGIYEQYF. CDR3 nucleotides: TGTGCCAGCAGCGTAGAATCAGCGGGAGGTATTTACGAGCAGTACTTC.

The gene calls are TRBV5-1 and TRBJ2-5; D possibly corresponds to TRBD2 (6 bases). The germline CDR1 and CDR2 sequences are SGHRS and YFSETQ. V dropped 4 bases and J dropped 1 base, with 17 bases sitting between them. This CDR3 is 16 amino acids long. This chain's CDR3 is CASSLGLTLPQETQYF. CDR3 nucleotides: TGCGCCAGCAGCCTGGGACTCACCCTGCCCCAAGAGACCCAGTACTTC.

This clone was counted once. This chain links TRBV7-9 with TRBJ1-2; 7 bases agree with TRBD1. Germline CDR1 is SEHNR and CDR2 is FQNEAQ (reference sequence). This CDR3 has 13 residues. The trim removed 4 bases at V and 6 bases at J, leaving 5 bases unmatched. The CDR3 here is CASSSGGTDGYTF. The CDR3 DNA sequence: TGTGCCAGCAGCTCCGGGGGGACAGATGGCTACACCTTC.

The CDR3 is CASSARGQGGGNTIYF. The CDR3 nucleotides are TGTGCCAGCTCCGCAAGGGGACAGGGAGGAGGAAACACCATATATTTT. The genes are TRBV6-4 and TRBJ1-3; 9 nucleotides match TRBD1. This CDR3 region has 16 residues. Germline CDR1 reads MRHNA; CDR2 reads SNTAGT. V shed 8 bases and J 4 bases; nucleotides not matched to a gene: 12.

The gene calls are TRBV7-8 and TRBJ2-4; 13 bases are a match to TRBD2. J gave up 1 base and V 5 bases, and 11 bases lay outside the gene matches. From germline, CDR1 is SGHVS and CDR2 FQNEAQ. CDR3 length equals 19 residues. In DNA, the CDR3 is TGTGCCAGCAGCACCTTACTAGCGGGAGGGCCCTCGGCCAAAAACATTCAGTACTTC. Its protein product is CASSTLLAGGPSAKNIQYF. Combining the CDR3 with reference TRBV7-8 and TRBJ2-4 gives the whole variable domain GAGVSQSPRYKVAKRGQDVALRCDPISGHVSLFWYQQALGQGPEFLTYFQNEAQLDKSGLPSDRFFAERPEGSVSTLKIQRTQQEDSAVYLCASSTLLAGGPSAKNIQYFGAGTRLSVL.

This rearrangement joins TRBV7-8 to TRBJ1-5; D not certain. CDR1 is SGHVS, CDR2 FQNEAQ, per germline. V shed 4 bases and J shed 2 bases, with 9 bases lying between them. The CDR3 is made up of 14 amino acids. The CDR3 nucleotides read TGTGCCAGCAGCTCCTACATGGGCAATCAGCCCCAGCATTTT. As protein: CASSSYMGNQPQHF.

This clone has only one observation. This chain uses TRBV11-2 with TRBJ2-5; 7 nucleotides agree with TRBD1. V shed 5 bases and J 4 bases; nucleotides not matched to a gene: 7. Germline V gene data show CDR1 as SGHAT and CDR2 as FQNNGV. This CDR3 has 14 residues. This chain's CDR3 is CASSTETGRETQYF. The CDR3 DNA is TGTGCCAGCAGCACCGAGACAGGGCGAGAGACCCAGTACTTC.

CDR3 residues: CATSRGLGTDGLGPHPNEQFF. Written as DNA, the CDR3 is TGTGCCACCAGCAGAGGTCTAGGGACAGATGGACTAGGGCCCCACCCCAATGAGCAGTTCTTC. J is TRBJ2-1 and V is TRBV15; either TRBD1 or TRBD2 may supply D (7 bases each). Germline V gives CDR1 LNHNV, CDR2 YYDKDF (reference sequence). The CDR3 is 21 residues long. Trimming took off 1 base at V and 6 bases at J, with 31 bases between the two ends.

A word on this clone: At one boundary the junction diverges from the germline segment, which might be a read error. The genes are TRBV7-9 and TRBJ1-2, with 10 bases aligning to TRBD1. This CDR3 comprises 13 residues. The germline CDR1 and CDR2 sequences are SEHNR and FQNEAQ (reference sequence). The CDR3 DNA follows: TGTGCCAGCAGTTTAGGACAGGGGGATGGCTACACCTTC. It translates to CASSLGQGDGYTF.

The chain couples TRBV18 to TRBJ2-1; TRBD1 or TRBD2 may be the D gene (5 bases each). Looked up from germline, CDR1 is KGHSH and CDR2 is LQKENI. The V gene lost 4 bases and the J gene lost 8 bases, with 15 bases spanning the gap. The CDR3 runs to 14 residues. CDR3 nucleotides: TGTGCCAGCTCACGGGGACCGGGCTTGGATGAGCAGTTCTTC. Protein sequence: CASSRGPGLDEQFF.

The chain is built from TRBV28 and TRBJ2-3, with 8 nucleotides matching TRBD1. CDR1 and CDR2 (germline): MDHEN, SYDVKM. The V and J ends lost 6 bases and 4 bases, in that order; junction bases with no gene match: 6. The CDR3 is 14 amino acids. The CDR3 coding sequence is TGTGCCAGCAGCCAGGACAGGGCGGCAGATACGCAGTATTTT. It yields the protein CASSQDRAADTQYF.

In nucleotides, the CDR3 is TGTGCCAGCCGTCCGATAGGCTCTGGAAACACCATATATTTT. Amino acids: CASRPIGSGNTIYF. The V call is TRBV6-5, the J call TRBJ1-3; no reliable D call. CDR3 length: 14 amino acids. Germline V gives CDR1 MNHEY, CDR2 SVGAGI. V was clipped by 8 bases and J by 0 bases, with 11 bases between them.

This rearrangement joins TRBV18 to TRBJ2-5; D tentatively reads TRBD1 or TRBD2 (5 bases each). The J call is doubtful: the DNA matches TRBJ2-7 better. The CDR3 is made up of 14 amino acids. Germline V CDR1 and CDR2: KGHSH, LQKENI. This CDR3 is CASSLSQGVYEQYF. The DNA for the CDR3 is TGTGCCAGCTCACTTTCGCAGGGAGTCTACGAGCAGTACTTC.

V is TRBV5-4 and J is TRBJ1-3; D remains unclear. CDR3 length: 14 amino acids. Trimming shortened V by 4 bases and J by 1 base, and 9 bases separated the two germline ends. Germline CDR1 is SGHNT and CDR2 is YYREEE (reference sequence). CDR3 amino acids: CASSPWFSGNTIYF. The DNA for the CDR3 is TGTGCCAGCAGCCCGTGGTTTTCTGGAAACACCATATATTTT.

This clone was detected once. This rearrangement joins TRBV5-4 to TRBJ2-5; 10 nucleotides line up with TRBD2. CDR3 length: 16 residues. Germline V gene sequence: CDR1 SGHNT, CDR2 YYREEE (reference sequence). V shed 0 bases, J shed 3 bases, and the junction held 5 bases outside the gene matches. CDR3 bases: TGTGCCAGCAGCTTGGAGTGGACTAGCGGAGAAGAGACCCAGTACTTC. Its protein product is CASSLEWTSGEETQYF.